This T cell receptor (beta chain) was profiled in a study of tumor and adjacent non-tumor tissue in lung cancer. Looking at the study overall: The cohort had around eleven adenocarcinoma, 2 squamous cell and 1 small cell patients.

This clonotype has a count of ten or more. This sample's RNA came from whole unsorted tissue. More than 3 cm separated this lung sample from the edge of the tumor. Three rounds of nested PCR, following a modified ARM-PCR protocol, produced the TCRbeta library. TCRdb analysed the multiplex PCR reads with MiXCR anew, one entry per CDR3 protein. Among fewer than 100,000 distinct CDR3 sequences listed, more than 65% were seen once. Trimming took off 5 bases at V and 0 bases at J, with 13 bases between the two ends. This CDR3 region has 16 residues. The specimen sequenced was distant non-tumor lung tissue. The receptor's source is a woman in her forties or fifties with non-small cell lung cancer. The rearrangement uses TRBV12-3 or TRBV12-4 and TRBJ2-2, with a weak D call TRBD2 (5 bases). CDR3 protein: CASSPPSPPNTGELFF. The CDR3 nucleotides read TGTGCCAGCAGTCCTCCTAGCCCCCCGAACACCGGGGAGCTGTTTTTT.